Included here is one T cell receptor (beta chain) sequence, with context. The antigen remains unidentified. Method: immunoSEQ multiplex PCR; TCRdb's copy keeps in-frame clones and lacks some. Altogether roughly 2.1 million clones are present, around 93% being singletons, with the ten largest covering about 1.5%. V was clipped by 9 bases and J by 4 bases, with 19 bases between them. The CDR3 loop spans 14 amino acids. CDR1 and CDR2 (germline): ENHRY, SYGVKD. These data originate in a study of shared clonotypes between healthy human individuals. Naive CD8 isolation took CD45RO-negative cells positively selected for CCR7 and excluded terminally differentiated effector memory CD45RA+ cells. Study-wide findings and caveats: Rarefaction curves obtained for sorted subsets showed sequencing incomplete despite large depth. Naive CD4 clonotypes overlapped across a handful of donors at approximately 5.3%.

The sequenced sample consisted of naive CD8+ T cells from PBMCs. The V gene is TRBV10-3, the J gene TRBJ2-7; D possibly matches TRBD1 or TRBD2 (5 bases each). This sequence was found in a man aged 18 to 35 in good health. Some clones in this sample may be carry-over from other donors' samples. CDR3 in amino acids: CAIRTGTASYEQYF. The CDR3 nucleotides are TGTGCCATTCGAACCGGGACGGCCTCTTACGAGCAGTACTTC.